The clone carrying this T cell receptor beta chain was seen many times. Cohort placement rested on clinical history that participants reported themselves. The data derive from a study of blood T cell repertoires in COVID-19. About the study: Samples taken during acute and convalescent COVID-19 were collected in the United States, Italy and Spain.

TCRdb keeps only in-frame clones here, not all; method: immunoSEQ multiplex PCR. Here the sample spans about 150,000 clones, 70% to 85% being singletons. V dropped 0 bases and J dropped 1; count of bases not matched to a gene: 5. Germline V lookup: CDR1 SGDLS, CDR2 YYNGEE. The CDR3 extends over 17 amino acids. Sequenced input: PBMCs or T cells enriched from blood (not recorded which). The chain links TRBV9 to TRBJ2-1, with 9 bases identical to TRBD2. The receptor comes from a woman between 65 and 79 years old in a cohort exposed to, infected with or recovered from COVID-19 (not recorded which). The chain's CDR3 is CASSVGSGSVSYNEQFF. For the CDR3, the DNA is TGTGCCAGCAGCGTAGGTAGCGGGAGTGTGTCCTACAATGAGCAGTTCTTC. The full variable domain, rest sourced from reference TRBV9 and TRBJ2-1, is DSGVTQTPKHLITATGQRVTLRCSPRSGDLSVYWYQQSLDQGLQFLIQYYNGEERAKGNILERFSAQQFPDLHSELNLSSLELGDSALYFCASSVGSGSVSYNEQFFGPGTRLTVL.